What follows are 19 T cell receptor beta chains derived from one specimen sequenced in a study of blood T cell repertoires in COVID-19. Repertoires were generated with immunoSEQ multiplex PCR, while TCRdb's copy carries only in-frame clones and drops some. This table holds roughly 250,000 clones, around 87% found once. The sequencing sample was made of PBMCs or T cells enriched from blood (not recorded which). The receptors shown here come from a woman in her fifties or sixties who had recovered from COVID-19.

This chain links TRBV14 with TRBJ1-1, with D uncertain. The CDR3 is 16 residues long. The germline V gene has CDR1 SGHDN and CDR2 FVKESK. Trimming stripped 0 bases from V and 0 bases from J, with 11 bases between. The CDR3 bases are TGTGCCAGCAGCCAAGATCTTGGGCAGCTGAACACTGAAGCTTTCTTT. This encodes CASSQDLGQLNTEAFF.

This clone was counted once. The chain links TRBV5-1 to TRBJ2-7; unclear D gene. Per the germline V gene, CDR1 is SGHRS and CDR2 is YFSETQ. There are 16 residues in the CDR3. V gave up 0 bases and J gave up 2 bases, with 15 bases separating them. CDR3 residues: CASSLELYPLTYEQYF. CDR3 bases: TGCGCCAGCAGCTTGGAACTGTACCCCCTTACCTACGAGCAGTACTTC.

V gene TRBV7-9 combines with J gene TRBJ2-3; possibly TRBD2 for D (5 bases). There are 15 residues in the CDR3. Germline CDR1 reads SEHNR; CDR2 reads FQNEAQ (reference sequence). Trimming cost V 5 bases and J 1 base, with 13 bases left between them. The CDR3 protein is CASSPAGSGTDTQYF. The DNA of the CDR3 is TGTGCCAGCAGCCCGGCTGGGAGCGGCACAGATACGCAGTATTTT.

This clone was counted between two and nine times. The chain links TRBV6-2 or TRBV6-3 to TRBJ2-3; possible D gene TRBD2, 6 bases. The V gene's germline CDR1 is MNHEY and CDR2 SVGEGT. The CDR3 extends over 15 amino acids. The V end was cut by 5 bases, the J end by 2 bases, with 14 bases between. Here the CDR3 DNA reads TGTGCCAGCAGTCAAGGACTACTAGACACAGATACGCAGTATTTT. It yields the protein CASSQGLLDTDTQYF.

The genes are TRBV7-9 and TRBJ2-3; D is undetermined. The CDR3 extends over 12 amino acids. Germline lookup yields CDR1 SEHNR and CDR2 FQNEAQ (reference sequence). V was trimmed by 2 bases and J by 6 bases, leaving 6 bases between them. CDR3: CASSLIEDTQYF. In DNA form, the CDR3 reads TGTGCCAGCAGCTTAATAGAGGATACGCAGTATTTT.

The chain has TRBV12-5 and TRBJ2-5; 12 bases align to TRBD1. CDR3 length: 15 residues. J gave up 5 bases and V 10 bases, and 11 bases lay outside the gene matches. In germline, CDR1 is LGHNT, CDR2 FRNRAP. CDR3 sequence (DNA): TGTGCTATAACTAAGGGACAGGGGGCAGGTGAGACCCAGTACTTC. This gives the protein CAITKGQGAGETQYF.

V gene TRBV6-5 combines with J gene TRBJ2-7, with 8 bases fitting TRBD1. CDR3 length: 12 amino acids. Germline assignment: CDR1 MNHEY and CDR2 SVGAGI. The junction had 3 bases not matched to a gene; V was cut back by 9 bases and J by 2 bases. The CDR3: CASPDRAYEQYF. The DNA for the CDR3 is TGTGCCAGTCCGGACAGGGCCTACGAGCAGTACTTC.

CDR3 loop: CSASLSYEQYF. The DNA of the CDR3 is TGCAGTGCTAGCCTCTCCTACGAGCAGTACTTC. V and J are TRBV20-1 and TRBJ2-7; D remains unclear. Trimming took 3 bases from V and 0 from J, leaving 3 bases between them. Germline V gives CDR1 DFQATT, CDR2 SNEGSKA (reference sequence). CDR3 length equals 11 residues.

The CDR3 DNA sequence: TGTGCCAGCAGCGTGGGACAGGGGGATTCACCCCTCCACTTT. Encoded protein: CASSVGQGDSPLHF. V is TRBV9 and J is TRBJ1-6, with 11 bases matching TRBD1. This CDR3 spans 14 amino acids. Germline assignment: CDR1 SGDLS and CDR2 YYNGEE. V shed 2 bases, J shed 8 bases, and the junction held 0 bases outside the gene matches.

The V and J genes are TRBV5-4 and TRBJ2-7; TRBD2 aligns across 7 bases. The CDR3 runs 14 residues. Germline V gene data show CDR1 as SGHNT and CDR2 as YYREEE (reference sequence). J was trimmed by 5 bases and V by 0 bases; bases with no gene match: 5. This chain's CDR3 is CASSLVSGKHEQYF. Written as DNA, the CDR3 is TGTGCCAGCAGCTTGGTCAGCGGGAAACACGAGCAGTACTTC. Together with reference TRBV5-4 and TRBJ2-7, the CDR3 gives the full variable domain: ETGVTQSPTHLIKTRGQQVTLRCSSQSGHNTVSWYQQALGQGPQFIFQYYREEENGRGNFPPRFSGLQFPNYSSELNVNALELDDSALYLCASSLVSGKHEQYFGPGTRLTVT.

Notes on this clone: Within the sample, other DNA sequences also encode this same CDR3. As DNA, the CDR3 is TGTGCCAGCAGCGTCGGGGGAACTGAAGAGACCCAGTACTTC. Residues: CASSVGGTEETQYF. This rearrangement joins TRBV9 to TRBJ2-5; possibly TRBD2 for D (6 bases). CDR1 is SGDLS, CDR2 YYNGEE, per germline. This CDR3 spans 14 amino acids. V shed 2 bases and J shed 3 bases, with 11 bases lying between them.

This clone has a single count. The J gene is TRBJ2-3, the V gene TRBV28; 8 bases line up with TRBD2. This CDR3 spans 16 amino acids. J lost 7 bases, V lost 8 bases, and 17 bases had no gene match. Per germline, CDR1 MDHEN and CDR2 SYDVKM. The CDR3 here is CASLTKSGRIKYTQYF. CDR3 sequence (DNA): TGTGCCAGCCTAACTAAGAGCGGGAGAATCAAATATACGCAGTATTTT.

CDR3 loop: CASSTFTSTEAFF. The DNA of the CDR3 is TGTGCCAGCAGCACGTTCACCAGCACTGAAGCTTTCTTT. The chain couples TRBV3-1 (or the pseudogene TRBV3-2) to TRBJ1-1; D ambiguous. Trimming left V 5 bases short and J 4 bases short, with 11 bases between. Looked up from germline, CDR1 is LGHDT and CDR2 is YNNKEL (reference sequence). The CDR3 extends over 13 amino acids.

The chain combines TRBV15 with TRBJ2-7; 7 bases are shared with TRBD1. Germline loops: CDR1 LNHNV, CDR2 YYDKDF (reference sequence). The J segment lost 2 bases and the V segment lost 0 bases, leaving 13 bases of the junction unmatched. This CDR3 is 18 amino acids long. This CDR3 is CATSRDPYDRVLTYEQYF. The DNA of the CDR3 is TGTGCCACCAGCAGAGATCCGTACGACAGGGTTTTAACCTACGAGCAGTACTTC. The whole variable domain, remainder taken from reference TRBV15 and TRBJ2-7, is DAMVIQNPRYQVTQFGKPVTLSCSQTLNHNVMYWYQQKSSQAPKLLFHYYDKDFNNEADTPDNFQSRRPNTSFCFLDIRSPGLGDTAMYLCATSRDPYDRVLTYEQYFGPGTRLTVT.

This clone came up once. This chain links TRBV5-4 with TRBJ2-3; D unresolved. This CDR3 region has 14 residues. Between the trimmed V and J ends, which lost 1 base and 1 base, there was a span of 7 bases. Per the germline V gene, CDR1 is SGHNT and CDR2 is YYREEE (reference sequence). CDR3 DNA: TGTGCCAGCAGCTTGACTATTCGCACAGATACGCAGTATTTT. This codes for CASSLTIRTDTQYF.

V usage is TRBV5-4 and J usage is TRBJ1-5, with TRBD1 matching over 12 bases. Germline CDR1 and CDR2: SGHNT and YYREEE (reference sequence). This CDR3 has 17 residues. Trimming took 0 bases from V and 3 from J; bases not matched to a gene: 4. The CDR3 DNA is TGTGCCAGCAGCTTGGGCGGGACAGGGGGCGTCAATCAGCCCCAGCATTTT. This sequence encodes CASSLGGTGGVNQPQHF. Variable domain in full (rest from reference TRBV5-4 and TRBJ1-5): ETGVTQSPTHLIKTRGQQVTLRCSSQSGHNTVSWYQQALGQGPQFIFQYYREEENGRGNFPPRFSGLQFPNYSSELNVNALELDDSALYLCASSLGGTGGVNQPQHFGDGTRLSIL.

The V and J genes are TRBV29-1 and TRBJ1-1, with 7 positions matching TRBD1. With 5 bases clipped from V and 5 bases from J, the junction kept 14 bases outside the gene matches. In germline, CDR1 is SQVTM, CDR2 ANQGSEA. The CDR3 has 15 residues. The CDR3, as DNA: TGCAGCGTTAAGGTTTGGAGCAGGGGGTGGACTGAAGCTTTCTTT. It specifies CSVKVWSRGWTEAFF.

The chain employs TRBV7-9 and TRBJ2-1; 11 bases map to TRBD1. With 5 bases clipped from V and 3 bases from J, the junction kept 9 bases outside the gene matches. The CDR3 sequence is 17 residues long. The germline CDR1 and CDR2 sequences are SEHNR and FQNEAQ (reference sequence). CDR3 sequence reads: CASSPGTGGSVYNEQFF. CDR3 bases: TGTGCCAGCAGCCCAGGGACAGGGGGTAGTGTCTACAATGAGCAGTTCTTC.

V and J are TRBV27 and TRBJ2-3; D is undetermined. CDR1 is MNHEY, CDR2 SMNVEV, per germline (reference sequence). CDR3 length: 12 residues. V shed 4 bases and J shed 2 bases, with 4 bases lying between them. CDR3: CASSSYTDTQYF. CDR3 DNA: TGTGCCAGCAGTTCCTACACAGATACGCAGTATTTT.